Listed below are T cell receptor beta chains from one sample, sequenced in a study of T cell responses to AZD1222 COVID-19 vaccine. The data were produced by immunoSEQ multiplex PCR, yet TCRdb's version contains in-frame clones alone and is incomplete. This sample has about 120,000 clones, with about 88% found just once. The material sequenced was peripheral blood, taken 28 days after the second AZD1222 dose. These receptors all stem from an adult who received the AZD1222 COVID-19 vaccine. Both conserved end residues are part of each CDR3. Expanded clones are given a class, and other clones once, few, many or no size at all.

>few|TRBV24-1
CATSDWDRGNQPQHF
>NA|TRBV2
CASSENWGNEQFF
>NA|TRBV28
CASSLYSMNTEAFF
>NA|TRBV5-8
CAGDRGGNTIYF
>NA|TRBV19
CASSIGGTGGGDGYTF
>NA|TRBV10-3
CAISREGGGGSTGELFF
>NA|TRBV6-1
CASSEVAGAPDTQYF
>few|TRBV30
CAWGPGGYYGYTF
>NA|TRBV19
CASSSADSDYGYTF
>NA|TRBV27
CASSLYRDQPQHF
>NA|TRBV19
CASSSGQPIRGANYGYTF
>NA|TRBV10-1
CASSEWGTEVDTQYF
>NA|TRBV30
CAWSQGIGYTF
>NA|TRBV10-2
CASSESGGSGEKLFF
>NA|TRBV11-2
CASTRSGGTDTQYF
>NA|TRBV5-1
CASSLAGTYNEQFF
>NA|TRBV4-1
CASSQARDQPQHF
>NA|TRBV19
CASSIDRGNSPLHF
>NA|TRBV5-1
CASSLGFRDTEAFF